This TCR beta chain appears in the sequencing data of a study of blood T cells in healthy people across ages. Looking at the study overall: Capture by template switching was about one barcoded beta molecule per two T cells.

Each donor's blood draw was approximately 10 milliliters of peripheral blood. A second PCR of roughly 7 to 11 cycles used a sample-barcoded 5' primer and a J-beta primer mix. TCRdb called the 5' RACE reads again in MiXCR, with one record for every CDR3 protein. Among about 690,000 distinct CDR3 sequences listed, roughly 41% were seen once. For this clonotype: Its cognate antigen is unknown.

This CDR3 is built from 15 residues. CDR1 and CDR2 (germline): WNHNN, SYGVQD (reference sequence). Deletions cut 2 bases from V and 6 bases from J, with 15 bases between. Study-wide results and caveats: Because donor CMV status was unknown, expanded clonotype changes were possibly confounded. Age brought a roughly linear fall in TCR beta diversity measured per million T cells.

The specimen sequenced was blood. The genes are TRBV10-1 and TRBJ2-3; D gene ambiguous. The receptor comes from a man aged 80 or over in good health. In nucleotides, the CDR3 is TGCGCCAGCAGTGAGGACCGCGCTAGAAGGGATACGCAGTATTTT. It translates to CASSEDRARRDTQYF.